These T cell receptor beta chains were read from a single sample in a study of blood T cell repertoires in COVID-19. Here immunoSEQ multiplex PCR was the method, and the copy in TCRdb shows in-frame clones only, minus some. This repertoire shows roughly 150,000 clones, more than 75% found once; its top ten account for roughly 2%. The source material was peripheral blood. Source of these receptors: a man aged 18 to 35 with acute or convalescent COVID-19. Both conserved end residues are part of each CDR3. Each record gives: D gene, CDR3 length, J gene, V gene, CDR3 protein, CDR3 DNA. A D gene is named only where the DNA matches it firmly.

D gene: -
CDR3 length: 13
J gene: TRBJ1-5
V gene: TRBV18
CDR3 protein: CASSPTANQPQHF
CDR3 DNA: TGTGCCAGCTCCCCGACAGCTAATCAGCCCCAGCATTTT

D gene: TRBD1
CDR3 length: 15
J gene: TRBJ2-1
V gene: TRBV5-4
CDR3 protein: CASRKGQGTYNEQFF
CDR3 DNA: TGTGCCAGCAGAAAGGGACAGGGGACCTACAATGAGCAGTTCTTC

D gene: TRBD2
CDR3 length: 14
J gene: TRBJ2-7
V gene: TRBV7-2
CDR3 protein: CASSLEGTTYEQYF
CDR3 DNA: TGTGCCAGCAGCTTAGAAGGGACTACCTACGAGCAGTACTTC

D gene: TRBD1
CDR3 length: 18
J gene: TRBJ1-1
V gene: TRBV5-8
CDR3 protein: CASSFVGWSLAGGSEAFF
CDR3 DNA: TGTGCCAGCAGCTTCGTGGGTTGGTCTCTGGCAGGGGGCAGTGAAGCTTTCTTT

D gene: TRBD2
CDR3 length: 15
J gene: TRBJ2-3
V gene: TRBV9
CDR3 protein: CASSFGGAGTDTQYF
CDR3 DNA: TGTGCCAGCAGCTTCGGGGGGGCCGGAACAGATACGCAGTATTTT

D gene: -
CDR3 length: 14
J gene: TRBJ1-5
V gene: TRBV19
CDR3 protein: CASSNGGGFSPQHF
CDR3 DNA: TGTGCCAGTAGTAACGGGGGAGGTTTTTCGCCCCAGCATTTT

D gene: TRBD1
CDR3 length: 13
J gene: TRBJ1-2
V gene: TRBV27
CDR3 protein: CASSDRGPGGYTF
CDR3 DNA: TGTGCCAGCAGCGACAGGGGGCCGGGTGGCTACACCTTC

D gene: -
CDR3 length: 16
J gene: TRBJ2-3
V gene: TRBV5-1
CDR3 protein: CASSLVGVPSTDTQYF
CDR3 DNA: TGCGCCAGCAGCTTGGTTGGAGTCCCTAGCACAGATACGCAGTATTTT

D gene: -
CDR3 length: 15
J gene: TRBJ2-2
V gene: TRBV24-1
CDR3 protein: CATSDPTNRAGELFF
CDR3 DNA: TGTGCCACCAGTGACCCGACCAACAGGGCCGGGGAGCTGTTTTTT

D gene: TRBD1
CDR3 length: 15
J gene: TRBJ2-7
V gene: TRBV5-4
CDR3 protein: CASSLVGQGAGEQYF
CDR3 DNA: TGTGCCAGCAGCTTGGTGGGACAGGGGGCAGGCGAGCAGTACTTC